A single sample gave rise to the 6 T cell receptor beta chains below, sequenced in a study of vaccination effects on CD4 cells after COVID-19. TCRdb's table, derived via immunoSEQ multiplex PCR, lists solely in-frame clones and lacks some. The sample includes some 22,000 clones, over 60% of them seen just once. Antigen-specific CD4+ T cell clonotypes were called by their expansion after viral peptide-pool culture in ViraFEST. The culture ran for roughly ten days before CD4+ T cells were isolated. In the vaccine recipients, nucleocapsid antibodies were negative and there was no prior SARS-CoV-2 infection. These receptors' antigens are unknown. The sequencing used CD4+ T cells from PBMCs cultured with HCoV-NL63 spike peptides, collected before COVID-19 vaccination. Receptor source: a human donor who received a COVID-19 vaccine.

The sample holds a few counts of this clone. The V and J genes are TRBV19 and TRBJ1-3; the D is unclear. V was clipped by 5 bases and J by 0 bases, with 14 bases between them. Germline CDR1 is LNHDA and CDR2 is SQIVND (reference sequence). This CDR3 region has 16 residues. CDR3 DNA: TGTGCCAGTAGTCCCCCTCAATTGGCCTCTGGAAACACCATATATTTT. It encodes CASSPPQLASGNTIYF.

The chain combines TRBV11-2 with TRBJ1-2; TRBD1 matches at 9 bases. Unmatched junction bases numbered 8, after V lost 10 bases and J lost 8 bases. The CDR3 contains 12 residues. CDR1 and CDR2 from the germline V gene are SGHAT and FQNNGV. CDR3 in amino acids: CATAGQGLGYTF. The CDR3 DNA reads TGTGCCACCGCGGGACAGGGACTCGGCTACACCTTC.

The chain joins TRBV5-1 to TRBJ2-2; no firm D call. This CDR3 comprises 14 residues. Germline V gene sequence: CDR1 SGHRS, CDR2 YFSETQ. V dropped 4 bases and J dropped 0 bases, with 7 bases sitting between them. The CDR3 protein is CASSAQSNTGELFF. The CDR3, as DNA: TGCGCCAGCAGCGCACAGTCGAACACCGGGGAGCTGTTTTTT.

This CDR3 is CASSQIAGSPGNTIYF. CDR3 DNA: TGTGCCAGCAGCCAAATAGCCGGTTCCCCTGGAAACACCATATATTTT. This chain links TRBV3-1 (or the pseudogene TRBV3-2) with TRBJ1-3; no clear D gene. The V end lost 2 bases, the J end lost 2 bases, and 13 bases lay between the germline ends. Germline V CDR1 and CDR2: LGHDT, YNNKEL (reference sequence). This CDR3 contains 16 residues.

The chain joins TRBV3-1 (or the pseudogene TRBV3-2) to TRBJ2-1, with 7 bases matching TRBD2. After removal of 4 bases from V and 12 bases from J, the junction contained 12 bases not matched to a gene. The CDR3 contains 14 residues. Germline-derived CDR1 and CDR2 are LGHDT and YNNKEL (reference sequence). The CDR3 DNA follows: TGTGCCAGCAGCCGCGCAGGAGCGGGGACCCGGCAGTTCTTC. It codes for CASSRAGAGTRQFF.

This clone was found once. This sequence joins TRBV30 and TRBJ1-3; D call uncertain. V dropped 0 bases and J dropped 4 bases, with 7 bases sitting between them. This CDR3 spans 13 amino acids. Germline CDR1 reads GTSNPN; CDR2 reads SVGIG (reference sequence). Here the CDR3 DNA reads TGTGCCTGGAGTGTACGGTCGGGAAACACCATATATTTT. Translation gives CAWSVRSGNTIYF.